This T cell receptor (beta chain) was obtained from a study of cytomegalovirus exposure and HLA in healthy donors. Findings and caveats of the study: As was reported, the classifier diagnosed cytomegalovirus status with high specificity and sensitivity. The study labeled more than 150 TCR beta chains cytomegalovirus-associated. Generally TCR sequences proved uncommon, though certain public TCRs appeared in numerous donors.

The CDR3 consists of 14 residues. Germline CDR1 and CDR2: SNHLY and FYNNEI. V shed 6 bases and J shed 1 base, with 11 bases lying between them. In the case of this clone: Its antigen is as yet unknown.

Profiled with immunoSEQ multiplex PCR; TCRdb holds only in-frame clones, not every one. The sample includes over 200,000 clones, 85% to 90% of them seen just once. It was the approximately 120-subject validation cohort, separate from the approximately 700-subject first cohort, to which the donors belonged. This sequence originates from a woman under 30 in good health and CMV-seronegative. The specimen sequenced was PBMCs. The V and J genes are TRBV2 and TRBJ2-3, with D maybe TRBD1 (6 bases). CDR3 region: CASRQGQRTDTQYF. CDR3 nucleotides: TGTGCCAGCAGGCAGGGGCAACGCACAGATACGCAGTATTTT. Complete variable domain (other parts from reference TRBV2 and TRBJ2-3): EPEVTQTPSHQVTQMGQEVILRCVPISNHLYFYWYRQILGQKVEFLVSFYNNEISEKSEIFDDQFSVERPDGSNFTLKIRSTKLEDSAMYFCASRQGQRTDTQYFGPGTRLTVL.